Listed below are T cell receptor beta chains from one sample, sequenced in a study of cytomegalovirus exposure and HLA in healthy donors. Method: immunoSEQ multiplex PCR; TCRdb's copy keeps in-frame clones and lacks some. The profile shows approximately 170,000 clones, roughly 80% of them singletons. Sequencing input: PBMCs. Source of these receptors: a woman in her twenties or thirties in good health and CMV-seropositive. Each CDR3 is given with its conserved first and last residue. The D gene is left open where the match is weak. Clone size is stated in some rows and not others, as once, few, many or a class when expanded.

TRBV29-1	TRBJ1-3	-	few	TGCAGCGTTGTGGGGGGATCTGGAAACACCATATATTTT	CSVVGGSGNTIYF
TRBV5-1	TRBJ2-7	TRBD2	-	TGCGCCAGCAGCTTGGAGGCTAGCGGGGCTGCCTACGAGCAGTACTTC	CASSLEASGAAYEQYF
TRBV7-9	TRBJ2-1	-	few	TGTGCCAGCAGCTTAGCGGGCGGCGGGCCCTACAATGAGCAGTTCTTC	CASSLAGGGPYNEQFF
TRBV19	TRBJ2-1	TRBD2	-	TGTGCCAGTAGTATAGCTAGCGGGAGCTACAATGAGCAGTTCTTC	CASSIASGSYNEQFF
TRBV13	TRBJ2-7	-	-	TGTGCCAGCAGCCAGACAATAGCGGAGGCCTACGAGCAGTACTTC	CASSQTIAEAYEQYF
TRBV7-8	TRBJ2-7	TRBD1	few	TGTGCCAGCTCGGACAGGGGTAAGGACGAGCAGTACTTC	CASSDRGKDEQYF
TRBV13	TRBJ2-3	TRBD2	-	TGTGCCAGCAGTTCCGAGAGGAGCGGGAGCTCTTATACGCAGTATTTT	CASSSERSGSSYTQYF
TRBV27	TRBJ2-2	TRBD2	-	TGTGCCAGCATCGCACTAGCGGGAGCTCGAACCGGGGAGCTGTTTTTT	CASIALAGARTGELFF
TRBV2	TRBJ2-1	TRBD2	-	TGTGCCAGCAGCCCGGACCTCGGGAGGGCTAAAGGAGATGAGCAGTTCTTC	CASSPDLGRAKGDEQFF
TRBV14	TRBJ2-7	-	-	TGTGCCAGCAGCCAAGCCACACCTCCCTACGAGCAGTACTTC	CASSQATPPYEQYF
TRBV18	TRBJ1-1	-	-	TGTGCCAGCTCAAGCGGGACGGTGGGGACTGAAGCTTTCTTT	CASSSGTVGTEAFF
TRBV2	TRBJ1-2	-	once	TGTGCCAGCAGTGAGCGGCAGGGCCTCTATGGCTACACCTTC	CASSERQGLYGYTF
TRBV27	TRBJ2-2	-	-	TGTGCCAGCAGTTTAGGGAGACTTGCCGGGGAGCTGTTTTTT	CASSLGRLAGELFF
TRBV11-2	TRBJ2-7	TRBD2	-	TGTGCCAGCAGCCCCCTGGGGGGGTGGTTAGCGGCTGATTCCTACGAGCAGTACTTC	CASSPLGGWLAADSYEQYF
TRBV5-5	TRBJ2-5	-	-	TGTGCCAGCAGCTTGGGTGGCACCACCTCTAGTAGAGAGACCCAGTACTTC	CASSLGGTTSSRETQYF
TRBV15	TRBJ2-7	-	-	TGTGCCACCAGCAGAGTGAACAGTGGATCCTACGAGCAGTACTTC	CATSRVNSGSYEQYF
TRBV7-2	TRBJ1-1	-	once	TGTGCCAGCAGCTTAGATCCCAGATCGAACACTGAAGCTTTCTTT	CASSLDPRSNTEAFF
TRBV15	TRBJ1-5	-	-	TGTGCCACCAGCAGGGAAACGGGGGGGTTCCAGCCCCAGCATTTT	CATSRETGGFQPQHF
TRBV7-2	TRBJ1-2	TRBD1	-	TGTGCCAGCAGCTTACCCGGGACAGGAAACTATGGCTACACCTTC	CASSLPGTGNYGYTF
TRBV25-1	TRBJ2-7	-	-	TGTGCCAGCAGTGAATACGGAGGGGCCTACGAGCAGTACTTC	CASSEYGGAYEQYF
TRBV7-9	TRBJ2-2	-	-	TGTGCCAGCAGCTCGTGGACAGGGAGGGCCGGGGAGCTGTTTTTT	CASSSWTGRAGELFF
TRBV10-1	TRBJ2-2	TRBD2	-	TGCGCCAGCAGTGAGTTTAGCGGGTCTGAACCCAATTGGAACACCGGGGAGCTGTTTTTT	CASSEFSGSEPNWNTGELFF
TRBV5-1	TRBJ2-2	-	-	TGCGCCAGCAGCTTTGAAGGGGCGGCCGGGGAGCTGTTTTTT	CASSFEGAAGELFF
TRBV7-8	TRBJ2-7	TRBD2	-	TGTGCCAGCAGCCGGGGAACCGGGGGGATGGAGCAGTACTTC	CASSRGTGGMEQYF
TRBV19	TRBJ1-1	TRBD1	-	TGTGCCAGTATCTCGGGACAGGGGATAGTCACTGAAGCTTTCTTT	CASISGQGIVTEAFF
TRBV28	TRBJ2-4	TRBD1	-	TGTGCCAGCAGTCAAGACAGGGGGCAGGGCAAAAACATTCAGTACTTC	CASSQDRGQGKNIQYF
TRBV27	TRBJ2-7	TRBD2	-	TGTGCCTCGGCTCAGGGACTAGCGGTGTACGAGCAGTACTTC	CASAQGLAVYEQYF
TRBV7-8	TRBJ2-7	TRBD2	-	TGTGCCAGCAGCTTAGAAGCGGCCGGGAGGGCTTCCTACGAGCAGTACTTC	CASSLEAAGRASYEQYF
TRBV6-5	TRBJ2-5	-	-	TGTGCCAGCAGCGTGCTGAGTAAGAGAGAGACCCAGTACTTC	CASSVLSKRETQYF
TRBV29-1	TRBJ2-7	-	-	TGCAGCGTTGACGTGGGGGGCTACGAGCAGTACTTC	CSVDVGGYEQYF
TRBV28	TRBJ2-5	-	few	TGTGCCAGCAGTTTACTTCAGGGGAGGGGAGAGACCCAGTACTTC	CASSLLQGRGETQYF
TRBV6-4	TRBJ1-1	-	-	TGTGCCAGCAGGGTACAGGGCTGGGGCACTGAAGCTTTCTTT	CASRVQGWGTEAFF
TRBV5-4	TRBJ2-7	-	-	TGTGCCAGCAGCCCCCGGGGGACTGGCGTCATCGAGCAGTACTTC	CASSPRGTGVIEQYF
TRBV7-2	TRBJ2-7	TRBD2	-	TGTGCCAGCAGCCAGCGGGAGAGCTCCTACGAGCAGTACTTC	CASSQRESSYEQYF
TRBV28	TRBJ2-2	-	few	TGTGCCAGCAGTAGGCGGACGAACACCGGGGAGCTGTTTTTT	CASSRRTNTGELFF
TRBV7-2	TRBJ1-2	TRBD1	-	TGTGCCAGCAGCCAGACAGGGTTAACTAGGGGCTACACCTTC	CASSQTGLTRGYTF
TRBV29-1	TRBJ2-2	-	-	TGCAGCGTGTTTTGGCTCAACACCGGGGAGCTGTTTTTT	CSVFWLNTGELFF
TRBV7-6	TRBJ2-7	TRBD2	few	TGTGCCAGCAGTTCTAGCGGGGCCTACGAGCAGTACTTC	CASSSSGAYEQYF
TRBV7-8	TRBJ1-2	-	-	TGTGCCAGCAGCTCCCTAGGGGCTGGCTATGGCTACACCTTC	CASSSLGAGYGYTF
TRBV6-6	TRBJ2-7	TRBD1	-	TGTGCCAGCAGTTACGAGCAGGGGGCGAACGAGCAGTACTTC	CASSYEQGANEQYF
TRBV28	TRBJ1-2	TRBD1	-	TGTGCCAGCAGTTTCACCGGGACAGGGGGTTATGGCTACACCTTC	CASSFTGTGGYGYTF